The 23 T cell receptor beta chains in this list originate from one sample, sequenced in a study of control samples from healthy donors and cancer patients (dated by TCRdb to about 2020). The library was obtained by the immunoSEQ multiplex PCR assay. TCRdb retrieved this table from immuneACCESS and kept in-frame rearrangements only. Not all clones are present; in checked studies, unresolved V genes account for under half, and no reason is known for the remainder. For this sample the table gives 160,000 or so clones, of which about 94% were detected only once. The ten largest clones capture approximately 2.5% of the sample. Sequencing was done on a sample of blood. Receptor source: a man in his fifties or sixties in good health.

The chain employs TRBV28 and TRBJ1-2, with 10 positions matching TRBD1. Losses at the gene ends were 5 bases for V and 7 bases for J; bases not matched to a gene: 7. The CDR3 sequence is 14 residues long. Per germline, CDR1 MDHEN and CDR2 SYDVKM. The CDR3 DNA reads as TGTGCCAGCAGTGGAGGGACAGGGGCCAGTGGCTACACCTTC. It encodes CASSGGTGASGYTF.

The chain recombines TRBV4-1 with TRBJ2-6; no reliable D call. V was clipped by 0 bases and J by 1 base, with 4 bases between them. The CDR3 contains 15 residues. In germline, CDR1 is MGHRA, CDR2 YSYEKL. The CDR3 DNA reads TGCGCCAGCAGCCAAGATCTATCTGGGGCCAACGTCCTGACTTTC. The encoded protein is CASSQDLSGANVLTF.

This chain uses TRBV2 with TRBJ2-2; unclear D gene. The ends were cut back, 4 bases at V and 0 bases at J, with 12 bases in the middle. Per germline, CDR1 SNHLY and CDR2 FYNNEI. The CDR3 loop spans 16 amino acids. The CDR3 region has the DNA TGTGCCAGCAGTGTAGCCCCCAATCCGAACACCGGGGAGCTGTTTTTT. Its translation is CASSVAPNPNTGELFF.

CDR3 bases: TGTGCCAGCAGCGCTCAAAGCGGGAGAGCGCCCGAGCAGTACTTC. Protein sequence: CASSAQSGRAPEQYF. This chain uses TRBV9 with TRBJ2-7, with 8 positions matching TRBD2. CDR1 and CDR2 (germline): SGDLS, YYNGEE. The CDR3 runs to 15 residues. The V segment lost 3 bases and the J segment 6 bases; nucleotides outside the gene matches: 11.

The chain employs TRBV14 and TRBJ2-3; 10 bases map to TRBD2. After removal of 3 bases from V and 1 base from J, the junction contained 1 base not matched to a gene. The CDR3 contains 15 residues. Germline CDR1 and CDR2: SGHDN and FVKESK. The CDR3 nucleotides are TGTGCCAGCAGCCAGCTAGCGGGGGGCACAGATACGCAGTATTTT. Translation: CASSQLAGGTDTQYF.

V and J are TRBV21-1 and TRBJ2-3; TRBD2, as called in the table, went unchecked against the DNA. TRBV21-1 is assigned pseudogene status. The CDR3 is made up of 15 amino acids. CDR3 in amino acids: CASSWELGDTDTQYF. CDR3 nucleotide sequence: TGTGCCAGCAGCTGGGAGTTGGGTGACACAGATACGCAGTATTTT.

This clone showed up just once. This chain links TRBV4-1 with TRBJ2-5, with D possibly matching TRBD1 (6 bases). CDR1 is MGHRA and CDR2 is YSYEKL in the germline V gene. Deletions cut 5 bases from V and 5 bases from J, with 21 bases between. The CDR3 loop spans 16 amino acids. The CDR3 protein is CASSAGGNPQGETQYF. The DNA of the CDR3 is TGCGCCAGCAGCGCCGGAGGAAATCCGCAGGGGGAGACCCAGTACTTC.

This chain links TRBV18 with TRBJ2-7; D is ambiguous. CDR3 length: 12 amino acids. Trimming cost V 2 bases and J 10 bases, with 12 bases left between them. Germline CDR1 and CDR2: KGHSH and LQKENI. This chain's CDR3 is CASSPRKGNQYF. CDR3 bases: TGTGCCAGCTCACCAAGAAAGGGTAATCAGTACTTC.

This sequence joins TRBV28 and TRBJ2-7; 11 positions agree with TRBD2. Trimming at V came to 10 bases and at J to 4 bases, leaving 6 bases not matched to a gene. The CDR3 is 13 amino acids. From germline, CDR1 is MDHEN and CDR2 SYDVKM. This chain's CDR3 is CAITSGRTYEQYF. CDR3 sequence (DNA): TGTGCCATCACTAGCGGGAGAACGTACGAGCAGTACTTC.

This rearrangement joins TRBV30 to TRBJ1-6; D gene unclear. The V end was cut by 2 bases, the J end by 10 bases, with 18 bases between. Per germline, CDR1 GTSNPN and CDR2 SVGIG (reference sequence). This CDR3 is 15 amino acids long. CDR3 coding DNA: TGTGCCTGGAGTACCCCGGACCGCCTAGAGTCACCCCTCCACTTT. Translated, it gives CAWSTPDRLESPLHF.

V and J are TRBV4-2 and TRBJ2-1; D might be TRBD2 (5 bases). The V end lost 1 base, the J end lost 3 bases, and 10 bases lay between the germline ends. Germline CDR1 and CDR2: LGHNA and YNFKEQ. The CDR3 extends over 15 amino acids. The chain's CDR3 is CASSQVERNYNEQFF. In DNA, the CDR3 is TGTGCCAGCAGCCAAGTGGAGCGGAACTACAATGAGCAGTTCTTC.

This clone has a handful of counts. CDR3 nucleotide sequence: TGTGCCAGTACTACCGATGTTCGCCGACAGGCGTCTGGAAACACCATATATTTT. It specifies CASTTDVRRQASGNTIYF. This sequence joins TRBV19 and TRBJ1-3, with D possibly TRBD1 on 6 matching bases. Germline CDR1 reads LNHDA; CDR2 reads SQIVND (reference sequence). The ends were cut back, 7 bases at V and 1 base at J, with 23 bases in the middle. The CDR3 runs 18 residues. The whole variable domain, filled in from reference TRBV19 and TRBJ1-3, reads DGGITQSPKYLFRKEGQNVTLSCEQNLNHDAMYWYRQDPGQGLRLIYYSQIVNDFQKGDIAEGYSVSREKKESFPLTVTSAQKNPTAFYLCASTTDVRRQASGNTIYFGEGSWLTVV.

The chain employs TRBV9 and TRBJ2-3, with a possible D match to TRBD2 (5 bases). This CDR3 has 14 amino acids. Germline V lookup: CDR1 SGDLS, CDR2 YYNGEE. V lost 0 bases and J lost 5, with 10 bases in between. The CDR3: CASSVVSGLDTQYF. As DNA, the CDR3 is TGTGCCAGCAGCGTAGTCAGCGGTTTAGATACGCAGTATTTT.

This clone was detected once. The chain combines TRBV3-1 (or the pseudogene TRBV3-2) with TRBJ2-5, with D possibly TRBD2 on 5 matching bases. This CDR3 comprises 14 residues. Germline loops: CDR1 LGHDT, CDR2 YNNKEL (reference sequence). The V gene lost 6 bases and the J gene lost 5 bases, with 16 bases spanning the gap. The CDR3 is CASSQPPGFETQYF. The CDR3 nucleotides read TGTGCCAGCAGTCAACCTCCGGGGTTCGAGACCCAGTACTTC.

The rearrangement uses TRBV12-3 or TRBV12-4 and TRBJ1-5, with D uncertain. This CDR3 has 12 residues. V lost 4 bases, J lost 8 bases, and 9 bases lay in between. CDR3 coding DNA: TGTGCCAGCAGTTCAACCAGAGAGCCCCAGCATTTT. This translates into CASSSTREPQHF.

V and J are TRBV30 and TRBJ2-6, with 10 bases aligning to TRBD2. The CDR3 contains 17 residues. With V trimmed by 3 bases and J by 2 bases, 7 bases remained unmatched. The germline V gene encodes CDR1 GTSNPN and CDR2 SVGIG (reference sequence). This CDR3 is CAWRVASGSAGANVLTF. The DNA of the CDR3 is TGTGCCTGGAGGGTTGCTAGCGGGAGTGCTGGGGCCAACGTCCTGACTTTC. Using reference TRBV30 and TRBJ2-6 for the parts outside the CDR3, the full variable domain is SQTIHQWPATLVQPVGSPLSLECTVEGTSNPNLYWYRQAAGRGLQLLFYSVGIGQISSEVPQNLSASRPQDRQFILSSKKLLLSDSGFYLCAWRVASGSAGANVLTFGAGSRLTVL.

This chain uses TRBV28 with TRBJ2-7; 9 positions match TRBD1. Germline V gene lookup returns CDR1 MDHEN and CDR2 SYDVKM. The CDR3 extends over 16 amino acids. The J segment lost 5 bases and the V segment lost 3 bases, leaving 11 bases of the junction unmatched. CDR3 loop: CASSFLAGQGINEQYF. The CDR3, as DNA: TGTGCCAGCAGTTTCCTTGCGGGACAGGGTATCAACGAGCAGTACTTC.

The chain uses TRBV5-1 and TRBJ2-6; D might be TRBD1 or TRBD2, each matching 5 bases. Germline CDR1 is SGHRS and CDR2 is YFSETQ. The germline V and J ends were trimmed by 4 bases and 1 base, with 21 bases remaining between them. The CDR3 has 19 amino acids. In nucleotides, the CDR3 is TGCGCCAGCAGCCACGCAGGGTATACTAGTGCGTCTGGGGCCAACGTCCTGACTTTC. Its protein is CASSHAGYTSASGANVLTF.

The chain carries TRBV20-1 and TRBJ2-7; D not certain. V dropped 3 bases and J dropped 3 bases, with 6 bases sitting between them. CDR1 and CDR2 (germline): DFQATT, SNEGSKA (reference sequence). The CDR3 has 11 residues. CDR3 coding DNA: TGCAGTGCTAGGTACAACTACGAGCAGTACTTC. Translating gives CSARYNYEQYF.

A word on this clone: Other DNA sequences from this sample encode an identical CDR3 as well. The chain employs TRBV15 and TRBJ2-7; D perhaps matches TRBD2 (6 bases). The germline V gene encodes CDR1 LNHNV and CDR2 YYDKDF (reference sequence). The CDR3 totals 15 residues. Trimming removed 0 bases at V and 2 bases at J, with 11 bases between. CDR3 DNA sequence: TGTGCCACCAGCAGAGATGATAGCGGTACCTACGAGCAGTACTTC. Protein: CATSRDDSGTYEQYF.

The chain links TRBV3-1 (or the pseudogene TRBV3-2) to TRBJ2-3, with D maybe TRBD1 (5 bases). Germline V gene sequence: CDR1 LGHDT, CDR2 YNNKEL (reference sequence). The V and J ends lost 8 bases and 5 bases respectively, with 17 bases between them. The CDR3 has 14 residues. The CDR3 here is CASLRSGAGDTQYF. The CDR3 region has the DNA TGTGCCAGCCTAAGGAGTGGGGCCGGAGATACGCAGTATTTT.

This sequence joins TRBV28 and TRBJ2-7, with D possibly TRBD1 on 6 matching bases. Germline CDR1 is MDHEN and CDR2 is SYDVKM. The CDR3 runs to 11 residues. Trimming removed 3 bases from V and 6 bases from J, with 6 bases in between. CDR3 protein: CASSFRGEQYF. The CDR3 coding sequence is TGTGCCAGCAGTTTCAGGGGCGAGCAGTACTTC.

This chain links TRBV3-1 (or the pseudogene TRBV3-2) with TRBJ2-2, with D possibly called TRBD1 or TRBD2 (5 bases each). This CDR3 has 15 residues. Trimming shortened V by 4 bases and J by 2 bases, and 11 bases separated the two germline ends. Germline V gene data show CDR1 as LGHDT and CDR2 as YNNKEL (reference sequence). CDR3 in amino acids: CASSRTRTNTGELFF. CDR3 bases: TGTGCCAGCAGCCGAACTAGGACAAACACCGGGGAGCTGTTTTTT.